This T cell receptor beta chain stems from a study of T cells in Graves' hyperthyroidism and ophthalmopathy. Background on the study: Before treatment of any kind, peripheral blood was taken at initial diagnosis.

Those with hyperthyroidism were 18 to 65 years old, newly diagnosed, and ill for under 2 months. From roughly 10 ml of fresh peripheral blood, PBMCs were isolated. This clonotype was counted ten times or more. Germline V gene data show CDR1 as SGHRS and CDR2 as YFSETQ. Between the trimmed V and J ends, which lost 2 bases and 9 bases, there was a span of 12 bases. CDR3 length: 13 amino acids. Amplification of TCR beta CDR3 regions used RNA as the template. HTBI primers were used for first-round RT-PCR of the TCR CDR3. TCRdb processed the multiplex PCR reads anew with MiXCR; each CDR3 protein has one entry. In the table there are about 350,000 distinct CDR3 sequences, about a fifth of which are singletons.

The chain employs TRBV5-1 and TRBJ1-5; D not resolved. Sequences were obtained from blood. This receptor was taken from a woman aged 18-35 years with Graves' hyperthyroidism. In DNA, the CDR3 is TGCGCCAGCAGCTTTGGAGGCCGGGGGCCCCAGCATTTT. It codes for CASSFGGRGPQHF.